This entry describes one T cell receptor beta chain. Its binding antigen is unknown. No clone much larger than this one lies a single base away; base qualities are absent. Receptor amplification or capture employed the immunoSEQ multiplex PCR assay. As stored in TCRdb, this immuneACCESS dataset retains in-frame rearrangements with V and J assigned. A fraction of the clones does not appear; measured against another copy, unresolved V genes explain less than half of the discrepancy, and the remainder lacks a known reason. In all, the sample holds over 75,000 clones, and roughly 80% of those were seen once. The ten largest clones add up to just over 0.8% of the sample. This entry comes from a study of radiotherapy plus CTLA-4 blockade in lung cancer (dated by TCRdb to between 2017 and 2018). Regarding the study in general: Among the enrolled patients, under 20% had an objective response, and less than 40% reached disease control.

General findings and caveats noted by the study authors: The strongest predictors of response, as reported, were early dynamic changes in blood T cell clones along with a rise in serum interferon-beta after radiation. After treatment with radiotherapy and ipilimumab, TCR clones that originated in tumors expanded in peripheral blood.

The study tested focal radiation therapy combined with CTLA-4 blockade (ipilimumab) in patients with chemo-refractory metastatic non-small-cell lung cancer. The V and J ends are trimmed by 1 base and 7 bases, leaving 11 bases between them. The CDR3 measures 13 amino acids from cysteine to phenylalanine. Kept here is only the CDR3 DNA, which spans 39 bases and is read in frame from base 1. The germline V gene sets CDR1 to SGHDT and CDR2 to YYEEEE. The origin of this receptor is a human donor with non-small cell lung cancer who had stable disease on radiotherapy plus ipilimumab. Source: peripheral blood, taken from a patient treated with radiotherapy plus ipilimumab. This sequence uses TRBV5-6 and TRBJ1-1, with no confident D gene call. DNA sequence: TGTGCCAGCAGCTTGAAAGCACGGTTTGAAGCTTTCTTT. It encodes CASSLKARFEAFF. Here the CDR3 is joined to the reference TRBV5-6 and TRBJ1-1 genes, and the full variable domain is: DAGVTQSPTHLIKTRGQQVTLRCSPKSGHDTVSWYQQALGQGPQFIFQYYEEEERQRGNFPDRFSGHQFPNYSSELNVNALLLGDSALYLCASSLKARFEAFFGQGTRLTVV.